This TCR beta chain comes out of a study of blood T cells in healthy people across ages. General study findings and limits: In long-lived donors, naive CD4+ cell counts and diversity exceeded those of aged donors.

Trimming pared 1 base from V and 2 bases from J, leaving 9 bases between. CDR1 DFQATT and CDR2 SNEGSKA come from the germline V gene (reference sequence). The CDR3 consists of 13 residues. Healthy Caucasian individuals from Russia aged about 6 to 95 served as donors. A note on this clonotype: Its antigen is as yet unknown.

Sample-barcoded 5' priming and a J-beta primer mix drove a second PCR of about 7 to 11 cycles. One entry per CDR3 protein, called by TCRdb with MiXCR from the 5' RACE reads. Among some 900,000 distinct CDR3 sequences listed, roughly 43% were seen once. The specimen was blood. This chain links TRBV20-1 with TRBJ2-7, with D unresolved. The sequence derives from a man aged 25 to 40 in good health. CDR3 loop: CSARVELTYEQYF. Written as DNA, the CDR3 is TGCAGTGCTAGAGTTGAACTAACCTACGAGCAGTACTTC.